The 23 T cell receptor beta chains below all came from one sample that was sequenced in a study of cytomegalovirus exposure and HLA in healthy donors (dated by TCRdb to about 2017). The library was produced with the immunoSEQ multiplex PCR assay. For the multiplex PCR, a mixture combining 60 forward primers for TCR Vbeta segments and 13 reverse primers for TCR Jbeta segments was used. Imported from immuneACCESS, the table was reduced by TCRdb to in-frame sequences with V and J called. These copies leave out some clones; in studies compared against another copy, an unresolved V gene accounts for under half, and the cause of the remainder is not known. The sample table holds about 130,000 clones, of which approximately 69% were seen once. The ten largest make up over 5% of the sample. The sequencing sample was made of PBMCs. The receptors derive from a man aged 40-49 years in good health and CMV-seropositive.

The genes are TRBV30 and TRBJ1-4; TRBD1 matches 8 bases. V was clipped by 5 bases and J by 7 bases; unmatched bases: 6. From germline, CDR1 is GTSNPN and CDR2 SVGIG (reference sequence). The CDR3 extends over 13 amino acids. CDR3 DNA sequence: TGTGCCTGGGGGGCAGGGGGCTTTGAAAAACTGTTTTTT. It translates to CAWGAGGFEKLFF.

About this clone: In the same sample, other DNA sequences code for this CDR3. The chain carries TRBV5-1 and TRBJ1-3; D call uncertain. Germline V gives CDR1 SGHRS, CDR2 YFSETQ. The CDR3 sequence is 14 residues long. Trimming left V 0 bases short and J 3 bases short, with 7 bases between. CDR3 nucleotides: TGCGCCAGCAGCTTGGAATTCGGTGGAAACACCATATATTTT. Its translation is CASSLEFGGNTIYF.

V usage is TRBV9 and J usage is TRBJ2-5; 8 nucleotides align to TRBD1. Germline CDR1 is SGDLS and CDR2 is YYNGEE. The CDR3 consists of 17 residues. Trimming at V came to 0 bases and at J to 5 bases, leaving 12 bases not matched to a gene. The chain's CDR3 is CASSVAGRTGRIETQYF. CDR3 nucleotides: TGTGCCAGCAGCGTAGCTGGTCGGACAGGGAGAATTGAGACCCAGTACTTC.

This chain connects TRBV19 to TRBJ1-1; 7 positions agree with TRBD1. The germline V gene has CDR1 LNHDA and CDR2 SQIVND (reference sequence). V shed 9 bases and J 6 bases; nucleotides not matched to a gene: 10. The CDR3 spans 13 residues. This CDR3 is CASKRQGSAEAFF. For the CDR3, the DNA is TGTGCCAGCAAACGACAGGGTAGCGCTGAAGCTTTCTTT.

With respect to this clone: A read error may produce the germline difference seen at one junction end. This specimen includes other DNA sequences encoding the same CDR3. The chain couples TRBV5-1 to TRBJ2-7, with 9 bases aligning to TRBD1. Germline CDR1 and CDR2: SGHRS and YFSETQ. The CDR3 loop spans 16 amino acids. The CDR3: CASSLGRGQGTYEQYF. The CDR3 bases are TGCGCCAGCAGCTTGGGTCGGGGACAGGGCACCTATGAGCAGTACTTC.

V is TRBV5-1 and J is TRBJ1-5; TRBD1 agrees at 9 bases. Germline-derived CDR1 and CDR2 are SGHRS and YFSETQ. The CDR3 extends over 16 amino acids. V was clipped by 7 bases and J by 0 bases; unmatched bases: 8. Written as DNA, the CDR3 is TGCGCCAGCTCCACGGGGGACAGGGCTAGCAATCAGCCCCAGCATTTT. Encoded protein: CASSTGDRASNQPQHF.

Here the CDR3 DNA reads TGTGCCAGCAGTTCGGGCGCGGGGGAGACCCAGTACTTC. Translation: CASSSGAGETQYF. The V and J genes are TRBV28 and TRBJ2-5; TRBD2 is a possible D gene (6 bases). The germline V and J ends were trimmed by 4 bases and 5 bases, with 11 bases remaining between them. CDR1 is MDHEN, CDR2 SYDVKM, per germline. The length of the CDR3 is 13 residues.

This clone is a singleton in its sample. CDR3 DNA: TGTGCCAGCAGTTACAAGGACAGGGGGATTCAGCCCCAGCATTTT. This gives the protein CASSYKDRGIQPQHF. The genes are TRBV6-6 and TRBJ1-5; 10 nucleotides align to TRBD1. Trimming removed 2 bases from V and 6 bases from J; junction bases left unmatched: 4. This CDR3 spans 15 amino acids. Germline V CDR1 and CDR2: MNHNY, SVGAGI (reference sequence).

The chain recombines TRBV6-5 with TRBJ2-4, with D possibly being TRBD2 (6 bases). Germline V lookup: CDR1 MNHEY, CDR2 SVGAGI. V lost 5 bases to trimming and J lost 9 bases, with 11 bases between them. The CDR3 runs 12 residues. Here the CDR3 DNA reads TGTGCCAGCAGTACCGGGGGTAGCATTCAGTACTTC. It codes for CASSTGGSIQYF.

The chain couples TRBV6-5 to TRBJ1-6; D gene ambiguous. V was pared by 0 bases and J by 7 bases, with 13 bases between. This CDR3 spans 16 amino acids. Germline V gene sequence: CDR1 MNHEY, CDR2 SVGAGI. Here the CDR3 reads CASSYSSRRLNSPLHF. The DNA for the CDR3 is TGTGCCAGCAGTTACTCGAGCCGGAGGTTGAATTCACCCCTCCACTTT.

The V call is TRBV7-2, the J call TRBJ1-1; D is uncertain. Germline lookup yields CDR1 SGHTA and CDR2 FQGNSA. V was cut by 5 bases and J by 7 bases, with 14 bases left in between. The CDR3 loop spans 13 amino acids. The CDR3 loop is CASSTYSPIEAFF. The CDR3 DNA sequence: TGTGCCAGCAGCACCTATAGCCCCATTGAAGCTTTCTTT.

The V and J genes are TRBV19 and TRBJ1-1, with 7 positions matching TRBD1. The CDR3 spans 14 residues. Trimming cost V 5 bases and J 1 base; bases outside gene matches: 4. The germline V gene has CDR1 LNHDA and CDR2 SQIVND (reference sequence). CDR3 region: CASSLRTGNTEAFF. The DNA of the CDR3 is TGTGCCAGTAGTCTTCGGACAGGGAACACTGAAGCTTTCTTT.

A remark on this clone: Other nucleotide sequences from this sample produce the same CDR3. This chain links TRBV7-9 with TRBJ1-1; TRBD1 matches 8 bases. CDR3 length: 13 residues. Germline loops: CDR1 SEHNR, CDR2 FQNEAQ (reference sequence). V dropped 5 bases and J dropped 3; count of bases not matched to a gene: 2. The CDR3 protein is CASSLTGDTEAFF. In DNA form, the CDR3 reads TGTGCCAGCAGCCTGACAGGGGACACTGAAGCTTTCTTT.

The chain has TRBV7-8 and TRBJ1-5; D ambiguous. Trimming pared 5 bases from V and 3 bases from J, leaving 5 bases between. Germline-derived CDR1 and CDR2 are SGHVS and FQNEAQ. The CDR3 totals 12 residues. CDR3 sequence reads: CASSPVNQPQHF. CDR3 sequence (DNA): TGTGCCAGCAGCCCAGTCAATCAGCCCCAGCATTTT.

Remarks on this clone: At the DNA level, this CDR3 is encoded by other sequences in the same sample as well. CDR3 residues: CSAGQGSTDTQYF. The CDR3 bases are TGCAGCGCTGGACAGGGTAGCACAGATACGCAGTATTTT. The rearrangement links TRBV29-1 to TRBJ2-3; 8 nucleotides align to TRBD1. The CDR3 spans 13 residues. In germline, CDR1 is SQVTM, CDR2 ANQGSEA. V shed 7 bases, J shed 0 bases, and the junction held 3 bases outside the gene matches.

For this clone: Germline is not matched at one junction end, which may reflect a read error. The chain carries TRBV27 and TRBJ2-7; D is unresolved. The length of the CDR3 is 14 residues. The germline V gene encodes CDR1 MNHEY and CDR2 SMNVEV (reference sequence). In DNA form, the CDR3 reads TGTGCCAGTAGTTCTCTTGGGCAGCTCTACGAGCAGTACTTC. Encoded protein: CASSSLGQLYEQYF.

The rearrangement uses TRBV2 and TRBJ2-5; TRBD1 is a possible D gene (6 bases). The DNA end lines up better with TRBJ2-7; the J call may be wrong. This CDR3 is 15 amino acids long. From germline, CDR1 is SNHLY and CDR2 FYNNEI. The CDR3 spells CASNNRAADSYEQYF. The CDR3 DNA reads as TGTGCCAGCAACAACAGGGCGGCGGATTCCTACGAGCAGTACTTC.

This clone has only a few counts. The V and J genes are TRBV5-1 and TRBJ1-1; 8 bases match TRBD1. CDR3 length: 14 amino acids. Unmatched junction bases numbered 5, after V lost 0 bases and J lost 7 bases. From germline, CDR1 is SGHRS and CDR2 YFSETQ. The CDR3 DNA reads as TGCGCCAGCAGCTTGGGGCAGGGGGCGAATGAAGCTTTCTTT. Residues: CASSLGQGANEAFF. The full variable domain, rest sourced from reference TRBV5-1 and TRBJ1-1, is KAGVTQTPRYLIKTRGQQVTLSCSPISGHRSVSWYQQTPGQGLQFLFEYFSETQRNKGNFPGRFSGRQFSNSRSEMNVSTLELGDSALYLCASSLGQGANEAFFGQGTRLTVV.

The chain links TRBV5-1 to TRBJ1-1, with D possibly matching TRBD1 (5 bases). This CDR3 is 16 amino acids long. In germline, CDR1 is SGHRS, CDR2 YFSETQ. With 7 bases removed from V and 1 base from J, the gap between germline ends came to 20 bases. CDR3 region: CASSRRDSWGNTEAFF. CDR3 DNA: TGCGCCAGCTCGAGGCGAGACAGCTGGGGGAACACTGAAGCTTTCTTT.

V gene TRBV5-1 combines with J gene TRBJ2-5; possibly TRBD2 for D (6 bases). CDR3 length: 14 amino acids. V gave up 4 bases and J gave up 2 bases, with 12 bases separating them. Germline-derived CDR1 and CDR2 are SGHRS and YFSETQ. The CDR3 here is CASSPESGQETQYF. CDR3 nucleotide sequence: TGCGCCAGCAGCCCAGAGAGCGGGCAAGAGACCCAGTACTTC.

This clone has a handful of counts. The chain uses TRBV11-2 and TRBJ1-4, with 8 bases aligning to TRBD1. V lost 1 base to trimming and J lost 7 bases; unmatched junction nucleotides: 8. The CDR3 runs 16 residues. Germline V gene sequence: CDR1 SGHAT, CDR2 FQNNGV. The CDR3 nucleotides read TGTGCCAGCAGCTTAGGGAGAGGACAGGGTGGTGAAAAACTGTTTTTT. It codes for CASSLGRGQGGEKLFF.

V and J are TRBV11-2 and TRBJ2-7, with 7 nucleotides matching TRBD2. The trim removed 2 bases at V and 5 bases at J, leaving 9 bases unmatched. Germline loops: CDR1 SGHAT, CDR2 FQNNGV. The CDR3 is 15 amino acids. CDR3 coding DNA: TGTGCCAGCAGCTTATCCGGTGGGGGGGATCACGAGCAGTACTTC. Its protein is CASSLSGGGDHEQYF.

This chain connects TRBV5-1 to TRBJ2-3; TRBD2 might be the D (6 bases). The V end lost 4 bases, the J end lost 10 bases, and 19 bases lay between the germline ends. Germline values: CDR1 SGHRS, CDR2 YFSETQ. The CDR3 extends over 14 amino acids. In DNA form, the CDR3 reads TGCGCCAGCAGCCAAGGGACTCCCGATCGCGCGCAGTATTTT. It encodes CASSQGTPDRAQYF.